The subject of this entry is one TCR beta chain. Antigen specificity is unknown. This entry belongs to a study of Ad26.COV2.S vaccination and SARS-CoV-2 variants. Overall study: The trial was COV1001 and the donor's arm was Ad26.COV2.S.

Treatment defined: over 15 received Ad26.COV2.S at low or high dose, single or two shots; 5 received placebo; per-sample allocation not given. The samples date from day 63 after the first vaccine or placebo injection. The individual, an adult aged 18-55 years, was a donor in Boston. Germline CDR1 SGHRS, CDR2 YFSETQ. The length of the CDR3 is 18 residues. Trimming pared 0 bases from V and 0 bases from J, leaving 15 bases between. Study outcomes and limitations: Reported post-vaccination CD8+ and CD4+ T cell responses to spike showed substantial breadth. Those who received the vaccine showed greater spike-specific TCR breadth than those given placebo.

Produced via immunoSEQ multiplex PCR; TCRdb's table is partial and in-frame only. The sample holds 200,000 to 300,000 clones, roughly 90% seen once. The source was peripheral blood, collected in a trial of Ad26.COV2.S vaccine versus placebo. This sequence was found in a person aged 18-65 years who received the Ad26.COV2.S COVID-19 vaccine or a placebo. V is TRBV5-1 and J is TRBJ1-4; D is uncertain. CDR3 in amino acids: CASSLAAGAVATNEKLFF. The CDR3 DNA reads TGCGCCAGCAGCTTGGCAGCAGGCGCAGTTGCAACTAATGAAAAACTGTTTTTT.